One and the same sample provided the 30 T cell receptor beta chains below, sequenced in a study of T cells after yellow fever vaccination. TCRdb called the 5' RACE reads again in MiXCR, with one record for every CDR3 protein. The sample holds tens of thousands of distinct CDR3 sequences; more than 5.5% are singletons and the top ten take 25% to 35%. The sample was CD8+ T cells sorted from PBMCs, taken about 10 days after the first yellow fever vaccination. The receptors here all came from a man aged 18 to 35 who received the YFV17D yellow fever vaccine.

The chain is built from TRBV7-9 and TRBJ2-7; no clear D gene. The V gene's germline CDR1 is SEHNR and CDR2 FQNEAQ (reference sequence). Trimming pared 1 base from V and 5 bases from J, leaving 6 bases between. This CDR3 has 12 residues. The DNA of the CDR3 is TGTGCCAGCAGCTTAGAACACCACGAGCAGTACTTC. It translates to CASSLEHHEQYF. The full variable domain, rest sourced from reference TRBV7-9 and TRBJ2-7, is DTGVSQNPRHKITKRGQNVTFRCDPISEHNRLYWYRQTLGQGPEFLTYFQNEAQLEKSRLLSDRFSAERPKGSFSTLEIQRTEQGDSAMYLCASSLEHHEQYFGPGTRLTVT.

The chain combines TRBV20-1 with TRBJ1-2, with D hard to call. Trimming took off 0 bases at V and 3 bases at J, with 5 bases between the two ends. The CDR3 has 12 residues. CDR1 is DFQATT and CDR2 is SNEGSKA in the germline V gene (reference sequence). The CDR3 protein is CSARDSYYGYTF. CDR3 DNA: TGCAGTGCTAGAGACAGCTACTATGGCTACACCTTC.

This chain uses TRBV13 with TRBJ2-3; D may be TRBD1 or TRBD2 (5 bases each). Germline V gene lookup returns CDR1 PRHDT and CDR2 FYEKMQ (reference sequence). The CDR3 is 15 residues long. V lost 6 bases, J lost 2 bases, and 15 bases lay in between. CDR3 loop: CASSLLGTLTDTQYF. The DNA of the CDR3 is TGTGCCAGCAGTTTACTCGGGACCCTCACAGATACGCAGTATTTT.

The sample holds one count of this clonotype. The chain is built from TRBV4-2 and TRBJ2-5, with 11 bases fitting TRBD2. CDR1 is LGHNA and CDR2 is YNFKEQ in the germline V gene. V lost 5 bases and J lost 6; bases outside the gene matches: 8. CDR3 length equals 15 residues. This chain's CDR3 is CASSSGWTSGQTQYF. CDR3 coding DNA: TGTGCCAGCAGCTCGGGGTGGACTAGCGGGCAGACCCAGTACTTC.

This clonotype appeared many times. CDR3 bases: TGTGCCAGCAGCTTTATAGGGGGGGCGAGATTCACAGATACGCAGTATTTT. Translating it yields CASSFIGGARFTDTQYF. The chain links TRBV7-2 to TRBJ2-3; tentative D call: TRBD2 (7 bases). Trimming removed 3 bases at V and 2 bases at J, with 18 bases between. Per the germline V gene, CDR1 is SGHTA and CDR2 is FQGNSA. This CDR3 is built from 17 residues.

This clonotype came up many times. The chain is built from TRBV2 and TRBJ2-7, with D maybe TRBD2 (6 bases). The germline V gene encodes CDR1 SNHLY and CDR2 FYNNEI. V was pared by 5 bases and J by 7 bases, with 18 bases between. The CDR3 contains 14 residues. This CDR3 reads CASSSTGRGAEQYF. DNA for the CDR3: TGTGCCAGCAGTTCCACCGGGAGAGGCGCGGAGCAGTACTTC.

The table lists this clonotype with many counts. The V call is TRBV3-1, the J call TRBJ2-5; D gene unclear. V was shortened by 4 bases and J by 4 bases, with 22 bases between the two germline ends. CDR1 and CDR2 from the germline V gene are LGHDT and YNNKEL (reference sequence). This CDR3 contains 17 residues. The CDR3: CASSPTRSAPVLETQYF. The CDR3 DNA follows: TGTGCCAGCAGCCCAACGAGGTCGGCGCCTGTACTAGAGACCCAGTACTTC.

This clonotype was observed a handful of times. J is TRBJ2-3 and V is TRBV7-6, with D tentatively TRBD1 or TRBD2 (5 bases each). In germline, CDR1 is SGHVS, CDR2 FNYEAQ. Trimming stripped 5 bases from V and 4 bases from J, with 16 bases between. The CDR3 runs 15 residues. CDR3 in DNA: TGTGCCAGCAGCCCCGGCCCCCGGGGCCCAGATACGCAGTATTTT. This codes for CASSPGPRGPDTQYF. Full variable domain (outside the CDR3, taken from reference TRBV7-6 and TRBJ2-3): GAGVSQSPRYKVTKRGQDVALRCDPISGHVSLYWYRQALGQGPEFLTYFNYEAQQDKSGLPNDRFSAERPEGSISTLTIQRTEQRDSAMYRCASSPGPRGPDTQYFGPGTRLTVL.

This clonotype was detected many times. The V call is TRBV7-9, the J call TRBJ2-7; D gene unclear. The CDR3 has 13 amino acids. Looked up from germline, CDR1 is SEHNR and CDR2 is FQNEAQ (reference sequence). The V gene lost 2 bases and the J gene lost 1 base, with 6 bases spanning the gap. Here the CDR3 DNA reads TGTGCCAGCAGCTTACAGACGTCCTACGAGCAGTACGTC. Residues: CASSLQTSYEQYV.

Ten or more counts support this clonotype. J is TRBJ2-1 and V is TRBV19, with D hard to call. The germline gives CDR1 LNHDA, CDR2 SQIVND (reference sequence). The CDR3 covers 13 residues. Deletions cut 3 bases from V and 7 bases from J, with 10 bases between. CDR3 protein: CASSIGGLNEQFF. Written as DNA, the CDR3 is TGTGCCAGTAGTATCGGCGGTTTGAATGAGCAGTTCTTC.

This clonotype was found a few times. V and J are TRBV9 and TRBJ1-1, with D tentatively TRBD1 (5 bases). Between the trimmed V and J ends, which lost 4 bases and 5 bases, there was a span of 12 bases. This CDR3 comprises 13 residues. Germline V CDR1 and CDR2: SGDLS, YYNGEE. CDR3 nucleotide sequence: TGTGCCAGCAGCACCGGCGGGGGGACTGAAGCTTTCTTT. This translates into CASSTGGGTEAFF.

This clonotype was seen many times. V is TRBV29-1 and J is TRBJ1-1, with D uncertain. The CDR3 runs to 11 residues. Trimming removed 4 bases at V and 1 base at J, with 4 bases between. Germline loops: CDR1 SQVTM, CDR2 ANQGSEA. The CDR3 region has the DNA TGCAGCGTTGCAAGGAACACTGAAGCTTTCTTT. It specifies CSVARNTEAFF. The whole variable domain, remainder taken from reference TRBV29-1 and TRBJ1-1, is SAVISQKPSRDICQRGTSLTIQCQVDSQVTMMFWYRQQPGQSLTLIATANQGSEATYESGFVIDKFPISRPNLTFSTLTVSNMSPEDSSIYLCSVARNTEAFFGQGTRLTVV.

CDR3 in amino acids: CASTPGRDRGPNEQFF. The CDR3 coding sequence is TGTGCCAGCACCCCGGGACGGGACAGGGGGCCTAATGAGCAGTTCTTC. The chain couples TRBV7-9 to TRBJ2-1; 12 nucleotides line up with TRBD1. CDR3 length: 16 amino acids. Germline CDR1 SEHNR, CDR2 FQNEAQ (reference sequence). Germline trimming cut 7 bases from V and 7 bases from J; bases unmatched to any gene: 11.

V is TRBV27 and J is TRBJ2-1; D possibly corresponds to TRBD2 (7 bases). The germline V and J ends were trimmed by 7 bases and 12 bases, with 25 bases remaining between them. This CDR3 has 15 amino acids. Germline CDR1 reads MNHEY; CDR2 reads SMNVEV (reference sequence). In DNA, the CDR3 is TGTGCCAGCACCTCTGGGGGAGGGCCGGCGGGGGCGCAGTTCTTC. Its translation: CASTSGGGPAGAQFF.

As concerns this clonotype: This could be a read error, since a much larger clone is one nucleotide away. The rearrangement joins TRBV7-3 to TRBJ2-1; no clear D. CDR1 is SGHTA, CDR2 FQGTGA, per germline. The CDR3 has 13 amino acids. The CDR3 DNA is TGTGCCAGCAGTCCTGACGGGCGATCTGAGCATTTCTTC. Amino acids: CASSPDGRSEHFF.

This clonotype showed up just a few times. The gene calls are TRBV7-9 and TRBJ2-3; 8 bases match TRBD1. The CDR3 extends over 15 amino acids. Germline V lookup: CDR1 SEHNR, CDR2 FQNEAQ (reference sequence). Trimming cost V 5 bases and J 3 bases; bases outside gene matches: 7. In nucleotides, the CDR3 is TGTGCCAGCAGCCCAAGTTACAGGGGGACAGATACGCAGTATTTT. Translated, it gives CASSPSYRGTDTQYF. Variable domain in full (rest from reference TRBV7-9 and TRBJ2-3): DTGVSQNPRHKITKRGQNVTFRCDPISEHNRLYWYRQTLGQGPEFLTYFQNEAQLEKSRLLSDRFSAERPKGSFSTLEIQRTEQGDSAMYLCASSPSYRGTDTQYFGPGTRLTVL.

Notes on this clonotype: A much larger clonotype is one base distant, so this may be a read error. This chain joins TRBV4-3 and TRBJ2-3; D perhaps matches TRBD2 (5 bases). The CDR3 spans 15 residues. The V gene lost 5 bases and the J gene lost 4 bases, with 16 bases spanning the gap. In germline, CDR1 is LGHNA, CDR2 YSLEER. As DNA, the CDR3 is TGCGCCAGCAGCTCCGGGATAGGGTGGGCAGATACGCAGTATTTT. This encodes CASSSGIGWADTQYF.

Only a few counts were recorded for this clonotype. This chain connects TRBV9 to TRBJ2-5; possible D gene TRBD2, 6 bases. With 7 bases removed from V and 1 base from J, the gap between germline ends came to 17 bases. This CDR3 region has 15 residues. Germline V gives CDR1 SGDLS, CDR2 YYNGEE. CDR3 sequence reads: CASAAGGVLQETQYF. The CDR3, as DNA: TGTGCCAGCGCAGCTGGAGGGGTCCTCCAAGAGACCCAGTACTTC. The entire variable domain, with the rest obtained from reference TRBV9 and TRBJ2-5, is as follows: DSGVTQTPKHLITATGQRVTLRCSPRSGDLSVYWYQQSLDQGLQFLIQYYNGEERAKGNILERFSAQQFPDLHSELNLSSLELGDSALYFCASAAGGVLQETQYFGPGTRLLVL.

Only a few counts were recorded for this clonotype. The chain carries TRBV5-1 and TRBJ1-1; 11 nucleotides match TRBD1. Germline V gives CDR1 SGHRS, CDR2 YFSETQ. J lost 3 bases, V lost 3 bases, and 4 bases had no gene match. This CDR3 region has 15 residues. The CDR3 DNA is TGCGCCAGCAGCTGGACAGGGGGCGAGGACACTGAAGCTTTCTTT. Translation: CASSWTGGEDTEAFF.

There are many counts of this clonotype. This chain connects TRBV4-3 to TRBJ2-2; no reliable D call. V was pared by 0 bases and J by 3 bases, with 8 bases between. Germline CDR1 and CDR2: LGHNA and YSLEER. This CDR3 is built from 15 residues. The CDR3 loop is CASSQDTSYTGELFF. CDR3 nucleotide sequence: TGCGCCAGCAGCCAAGACACCTCTTACACCGGGGAGCTGTTTTTT.

This clonotype was seen many times. The chain carries TRBV12-3 or TRBV12-4 and TRBJ2-2, with D unclear. V dropped 2 bases and J dropped 5 bases, with 12 bases sitting between them. CDR3 length equals 15 residues. CDR3 sequence (DNA): TGTGCCAGCAGTTTACCTTGGGCCGAGACCGGGGAGCTGTTTTTT. Protein sequence: CASSLPWAETGELFF.

On this clonotype: A much larger clone differs from this one at a single base, so this may be a read error. The CDR3 spells CRAIQTGAPYNEQFF. CDR3 DNA sequence: TGCCGTGCTATACAGACAGGGGCGCCCTACAATGAGCAGTTCTTC. The V call is TRBV20-1, the J call TRBJ2-1; 8 nucleotides match TRBD1. Germline CDR1 DFQATT, CDR2 SNEGSKA (reference sequence). The CDR3 runs to 15 residues.

This clonotype has a count of ten or more. V gene TRBV25-1 combines with J gene TRBJ2-1; TRBD1 is a possible D gene (6 bases). The CDR3 has 19 residues. Germline V gene lookup returns CDR1 MGHDK and CDR2 SYGVNS. The V and J ends lost 4 bases and 0 bases respectively, with 22 bases between them. DNA for the CDR3: TGTGCCAGCAGTGCTCCCAGGGGCCCTACCCCAGGCTCCTACAATGAGCAGTTCTTC. Amino acid sequence: CASSAPRGPTPGSYNEQFF.

At least ten counts were recorded for this clonotype. The V and J genes are TRBV11-2 and TRBJ2-3; 10 nucleotides align to TRBD2. Per germline, CDR1 SGHAT and CDR2 FQNNGV. V shed 6 bases, J shed 2 bases, and the junction held 8 bases outside the gene matches. This CDR3 comprises 16 residues. The CDR3 nucleotides read TGTGCCAGCAGTCCTTATAGCGGGGGGTCCACAGATACGCAGTATTTT. Translating it yields CASSPYSGGSTDTQYF. Using reference TRBV11-2 and TRBJ2-3 for the parts outside the CDR3, the full variable domain is EAGVAQSPRYKIIEKRQSVAFWCNPISGHATLYWYQQILGQGPKLLIQFQNNGVVDDSQLPKDRFSAERLKGVDSTLKIQPAKLEDSAVYLCASSPYSGGSTDTQYFGPGTRLTVL.

The chain is built from TRBV15 and TRBJ2-1, with 7 positions matching TRBD2. Germline CDR1 and CDR2: LNHNV and YYDKDF (reference sequence). The V gene end was trimmed by 4 bases and the J gene end by 8 bases; junction bases not matched to a gene: 5. This CDR3 contains 13 residues. DNA for the CDR3: TGTGCCACCAGCACGGAACTAGCGTATGAGCAGTTCTTC. This sequence encodes CATSTELAYEQFF.

The J gene is TRBJ1-2, the V gene TRBV9; 8 positions match TRBD1. With 3 bases clipped from V and 2 bases from J, the junction kept 6 bases outside the gene matches. The CDR3 consists of 15 residues. Germline-derived CDR1 and CDR2 are SGDLS and YYNGEE. CDR3 coding DNA: TGTGCCAGCAGCGCCGACAGGGGATCGAACTATGGCTACACCTTC. As protein: CASSADRGSNYGYTF.

A few counts support this clonotype. V usage is TRBV7-9 and J usage is TRBJ1-1; 8 nucleotides align to TRBD1. This CDR3 is built from 15 residues. Germline V gene sequence: CDR1 SEHNR, CDR2 FQNEAQ (reference sequence). J gave up 5 bases and V 1 base, and 6 bases lay outside the gene matches. CDR3 amino acids: CASSLEKGQVTEAFF. CDR3 bases: TGTGCCAGCAGCTTAGAGAAGGGACAGGTGACTGAAGCTTTCTTT. The variable domain in full, completed from reference TRBV7-9 and TRBJ1-1, reads DTGVSQNPRHKITKRGQNVTFRCDPISEHNRLYWYRQTLGQGPEFLTYFQNEAQLEKSRLLSDRFSAERPKGSFSTLEIQRTEQGDSAMYLCASSLEKGQVTEAFFGQGTRLTVV.

This clonotype was counted at least ten times. This sequence joins TRBV7-9 and TRBJ1-2; no reliable D call. The V gene lost 1 base and the J gene lost 8 bases, with 8 bases spanning the gap. The CDR3 has 12 amino acids. CDR1 is SEHNR, CDR2 FQNEAQ, per germline (reference sequence). The CDR3 sequence: CASSLVPNGYTF. In nucleotides, the CDR3 is TGTGCCAGCAGCTTAGTACCCAACGGCTACACCTTC. The full variable domain, completed using reference TRBV7-9 and TRBJ1-2, is DTGVSQNPRHKITKRGQNVTFRCDPISEHNRLYWYRQTLGQGPEFLTYFQNEAQLEKSRLLSDRFSAERPKGSFSTLEIQRTEQGDSAMYLCASSLVPNGYTFGSGTRLTVV.

This clonotype was observed many times. The V gene is TRBV12-3 or TRBV12-4, the J gene TRBJ1-2; the match to TRBD1 covers 9 bases. This CDR3 contains 15 residues. V was pared by 6 bases and J by 0 bases, with 5 bases of the junction left unmatched. The CDR3 DNA reads TGTGCCAGCAGAACCGGGACAGGGTCTAACTATGGCTACACCTTC. Translated: CASRTGTGSNYGYTF.

This clonotype occurred many times. This chain joins TRBV6-6 and TRBJ1-2, with D unclear. Looked up from germline, CDR1 is MNHNY and CDR2 is SVGAGI (reference sequence). This CDR3 comprises 12 residues. Trimming removed 11 bases at V and 3 bases at J, with 13 bases between. CDR3 bases: TGTGCCGGACTAGGAGACGACTATGGCTACACCTTC. Encoded protein: CAGLGDDYGYTF.